The rows below give T cell receptor beta chains drawn from one sample of a study of blood T cell repertoires in COVID-19. Using immunoSEQ multiplex PCR, the repertoire was profiled, and TCRdb retains in-frame clones only, with some absent. The table has under 300,000 clones, roughly 80% seen once. The sequencing sample was made of peripheral blood. Receptors were obtained from a woman aged 18 to 35 with acute or convalescent COVID-19. The CDR3 runs from the conserved cysteine through the conserved F or W. A D gene is named only where the DNA matches it firmly. The size of a clone is reported for some rows only, either as once, few or many, or as a class for expanded clones.

j_call v_call clone_size d_call cdr3_aa cdr3_nt
TRBJ2-2 TRBV7-9 . TRBD1 CASSLGLQGARTGELFF TGTGCCAGCAGCTTGGGACTCCAGGGGGCGCGCACCGGGGAGCTGTTTTTT
TRBJ2-3 TRBV10-3 few . CAISGQGTDTQYF TGTGCCATCAGTGGGCAGGGGACAGATACGCAGTATTTT
TRBJ2-7 TRBV28 many . CASSSLLSDQKQYEQYF TGTGCCAGCAGTTCCCTACTTAGCGACCAAAAACAGTACGAGCAGTACTTC
TRBJ2-3 TRBV13 . TRBD2 CASSLVSAGVAPTDTQYF TGTGCCAGCAGCTTAGTCTCGGCGGGAGTTGCCCCCACAGATACGCAGTATTTT
TRBJ1-5 TRBV27 . TRBD1 CASRSTGTSNQPQHF TGTGCCAGCAGATCGACAGGGACCAGCAATCAGCCCCAGCATTTT
TRBJ2-5 TRBV3-1/TRBV3-2 few TRBD1 CASSQVGATGEQTQYF TGTGCCAGCAGCCAAGTTGGTGCGACAGGGGAGCAGACCCAGTACTTC
TRBJ1-5 TRBV6-5 . . CASSSRQGWDQPQHF TGTGCCAGCAGTTCCCGTCAGGGTTGGGATCAGCCCCAGCATTTT
TRBJ2-2 TRBV29-1 few TRBD1 CSVSDRAASNTGELFF TGCAGCGTCTCCGACAGGGCGGCTTCGAACACCGGGGAGCTGTTTTTT
TRBJ1-1 TRBV28 . TRBD1 CATRDRFTEAFF TGTGCCACCCGGGACAGGTTCACTGAAGCTTTCTTT
TRBJ1-1 TRBV28 once . CASTFHRNTEAFF TGTGCCAGCACCTTTCACAGGAACACTGAAGCTTTCTTT
TRBJ2-3 TRBV25-1 . . CASSSSGTSTDTQYF TGTGCCAGCAGTTCGTCGGGGACTAGCACAGATACGCAGTATTTT
TRBJ2-1 TRBV19 . TRBD2 CASSTGTSGRWDLIRYNEQFF TGTGCCAGTAGTACCGGGACTAGCGGGAGATGGGACTTGATAAGGTACAATGAGCAGTTCTTC
TRBJ1-1 TRBV12-5 few . CASGFFPREMNTEAFF TGTGCTAGTGGTTTCTTTCCGAGGGAAATGAACACTGAAGCTTTCTTT
TRBJ1-1 TRBV7-9 . TRBD1 CASSLGLSVDRGRTEAFF TGTGCCAGCAGCTTAGGTCTCTCGGTCGACAGGGGGCGTACTGAAGCTTTCTTT
TRBJ2-5 TRBV11-3 once TRBD2 CASSPGTSEQETQYF TGTGCCAGCAGCCCCGGGACTAGCGAACAAGAGACCCAGTACTTC
TRBJ2-2 TRBV6-4 . . CASSQQEAGELFF TGTGCCAGCTCCCAGCAGGAGGCCGGGGAGCTGTTTTTT
TRBJ2-1 TRBV11-2 . . CASSPLGPSGNEQFF TGTGCCAGCAGCCCCCTAGGTCCCTCGGGGAATGAGCAGTTCTTC
TRBJ1-1 TRBV10-2 . . CATLGAQNTEAFF TGCGCCACCTTGGGGGCCCAGAACACTGAAGCTTTCTTT
TRBJ2-3 TRBV30 . . CAWSPGPDTQYF TGTGCCTGGAGTCCCGGTCCAGATACGCAGTATTTT
TRBJ2-1 TRBV18 . TRBD2 CASSQSGTSGYNEQFF TGTGCCAGCTCACAAAGCGGGACTAGCGGTTACAATGAGCAGTTCTTC
TRBJ2-7 TRBV20-1 . . CSAWTSRSSF TGCAGTGCTTGGACATCTAGGTCCTCCTTC